A single sample gave rise to the 28 T cell receptor beta chains below, sequenced in a study of T cell responses to AZD1222 COVID-19 vaccine. Using immunoSEQ multiplex PCR, the repertoire was profiled, and TCRdb retains in-frame clones only, with some absent. The profile shows roughly 150,000 clones, 88% of them singletons. Here the sequenced sample was peripheral blood, taken 28 days after the second AZD1222 dose. The receptors stem from an adult who received the AZD1222 COVID-19 vaccine.

The chain's CDR3 is CASSGGYRGAFF. The CDR3 DNA is TGTGCCAGCAGTGGGGGATACAGGGGGGCTTTCTTT. The chain combines TRBV28 with TRBJ1-1; TRBD1 agrees at 8 bases. Germline CDR1 and CDR2: MDHEN and SYDVKM. With V trimmed by 5 bases and J by 11 bases, 7 bases remained unmatched. The CDR3 sequence is 12 residues long.

CDR3 in DNA: TGCGCCAGCAGCCCCAGCGGGACAGGCCATGGAAACACCATATATTTT. The encoded protein is CASSPSGTGHGNTIYF. This rearrangement joins TRBV5-1 to TRBJ1-3; 8 positions match TRBD1. Germline-derived CDR1 and CDR2 are SGHRS and YFSETQ. The CDR3 extends over 16 amino acids. V lost 4 bases and J lost 3; bases outside the gene matches: 9.

CDR3 nucleotides: TGTGCCAGCAGCACGCGAGACAGGGGGATGGGAATGAACACTGAAGCTTTCTTT. Its protein is CASSTRDRGMGMNTEAFF. The chain uses TRBV11-2 and TRBJ1-1; 9 bases map to TRBD1. The CDR3 has 18 amino acids. Germline CDR1 is SGHAT and CDR2 is FQNNGV. Germline trimming cut 5 bases from V and 0 bases from J; bases unmatched to any gene: 13.

The J gene is TRBJ1-4, the V gene TRBV5-1; no clear D. This CDR3 contains 14 residues. Germline lookup yields CDR1 SGHRS and CDR2 YFSETQ. The V gene lost 5 bases and the J gene lost 8 bases, with 16 bases spanning the gap. The CDR3 loop is CASSFGQEGEKLFF. DNA for the CDR3: TGCGCCAGCAGTTTTGGCCAGGAAGGGGAAAAACTGTTTTTT.

V is TRBV9 and J is TRBJ1-2, with D perhaps matching TRBD1 (5 bases). The germline CDR1 and CDR2 sequences are SGDLS and YYNGEE. The CDR3 is 13 residues long. Trimming removed 2 bases at V and 3 bases at J, with 8 bases between. The CDR3 region is CASSVGGHYGYTF. The CDR3 DNA follows: TGTGCCAGCAGCGTTGGGGGTCACTATGGCTACACCTTC.

The gene calls are TRBV15 and TRBJ1-2; 9 nucleotides match TRBD1. CDR3 length: 16 residues. Germline V lookup: CDR1 LNHNV, CDR2 YYDKDF (reference sequence). Trimming took 3 bases from V and 4 from J; bases not matched to a gene: 9. The CDR3: CATSRKRDREGYGYTF. The CDR3, as DNA: TGTGCCACCAGCAGGAAGCGGGACAGGGAGGGCTATGGCTACACCTTC.

The chain is built from TRBV20-1 and TRBJ1-2; no definite D call. V lost 6 bases, J lost 4 bases, and 6 bases lay in between. CDR1 and CDR2 from the germline V gene are DFQATT and SNEGSKA (reference sequence). This CDR3 comprises 10 residues. The CDR3 sequence is CSAAFYGYTF. DNA for the CDR3: TGCAGTGCCGCCTTCTATGGCTACACCTTC.

The chain links TRBV29-1 to TRBJ1-4; D possibly corresponds to TRBD1 (5 bases). V was trimmed by 3 bases and J by 8 bases, leaving 13 bases between them. Germline CDR1 SQVTM, CDR2 ANQGSEA. This CDR3 is built from 13 residues. The CDR3 region is CSVDREVGEKLFF. For the CDR3, the DNA is TGCAGCGTTGACAGGGAGGTTGGCGAAAAACTGTTTTTT.

The chain has TRBV15 and TRBJ2-7; maybe TRBD1 (5 bases). The CDR3 runs to 12 residues. V lost 1 base, J lost 5 bases, and 6 bases lay in between. CDR1 and CDR2 from the germline V gene are LNHNV and YYDKDF (reference sequence). As DNA, the CDR3 is TGTGCCACCAGCAGAGGACAGAACGAGCAGTACTTC. Protein sequence: CATSRGQNEQYF. The full variable domain, completed using reference TRBV15 and TRBJ2-7, is DAMVIQNPRYQVTQFGKPVTLSCSQTLNHNVMYWYQQKSSQAPKLLFHYYDKDFNNEADTPDNFQSRRPNTSFCFLDIRSPGLGDTAMYLCATSRGQNEQYFGPGTRLTVT.

The V gene is TRBV7-2, the J gene TRBJ2-2, with D possibly being TRBD2 (5 bases). Germline-derived CDR1 and CDR2 are SGHTA and FQGNSA. Between the trimmed V and J ends, which lost 3 bases and 3 bases, there was a span of 14 bases. The CDR3 sequence is 16 residues long. The CDR3 DNA sequence: TGTGCCAGCAGCTTTCGGGCTAGCAGTGACACCGGGGAGCTGTTTTTT. Translation: CASSFRASSDTGELFF.

The chain recombines TRBV7-8 with TRBJ2-6, with D uncertain. Germline V gene data show CDR1 as SGHVS and CDR2 as FQNEAQ. This CDR3 spans 16 amino acids. Between the trimmed V and J ends, which lost 1 base and 5 bases, there was a span of 12 bases. This CDR3 is CASSLEPIPRANVLTF. CDR3 DNA sequence: TGTGCCAGCAGCTTAGAACCAATCCCGCGGGCCAACGTCCTGACTTTC.

The rearrangement uses TRBV28 and TRBJ1-2; unclear D gene. Germline loops: CDR1 MDHEN, CDR2 SYDVKM. CDR3 length: 12 amino acids. Trimming left V 11 bases short and J 4 bases short, with 14 bases between. The CDR3 coding sequence is TGTGCCCCCCCCGCCAGCTCCTATGGCTACACCTTC. Translated: CAPPASSYGYTF.

The rearrangement joins TRBV7-9 to TRBJ2-1; no definite D call. Germline CDR1 SEHNR, CDR2 FQNEAQ (reference sequence). CDR3 length equals 17 residues. Deletions cut 1 base from V and 8 bases from J, with 21 bases between. CDR3 loop: CASSLVRLGVVRYEQFF. CDR3 bases: TGTGCCAGCAGCTTAGTTCGGCTTGGGGTAGTACGCTATGAGCAGTTCTTC.

The J gene is TRBJ1-1, the V gene TRBV27; TRBD1 agrees at 7 bases. V lost 5 bases to trimming and J lost 1 base; unmatched junction nucleotides: 4. The CDR3 covers 14 residues. In germline, CDR1 is MNHEY, CDR2 SMNVEV (reference sequence). The chain's CDR3 is CASSGWDRNTEAFF. The CDR3 DNA follows: TGTGCCAGCAGTGGGTGGGACAGGAACACTGAAGCTTTCTTT.

The chain carries TRBV11-2 and TRBJ1-2; D is possibly TRBD1 (5 bases). The germline V gene encodes CDR1 SGHAT and CDR2 FQNNGV. This CDR3 region has 13 residues. V lost 3 bases to trimming and J lost 8 bases, with 13 bases between them. CDR3 DNA: TGTGCCAGCAGCTTCGGGGCAGGTCGGGGCTACACCTTC. Protein product: CASSFGAGRGYTF.

The CDR3: CASSRGDNQPQHF. The CDR3 bases are TGTGCCAGCAGTAGGGGCGACAATCAGCCCCAGCATTTT. J is TRBJ1-5 and V is TRBV11-2, with TRBD1 as a possible D gene (5 bases). From germline, CDR1 is SGHAT and CDR2 FQNNGV. Trimming left V 6 bases short and J 3 bases short, with 9 bases between. The CDR3 loop spans 13 amino acids.

The sample holds a few counts of this clone. CDR3 region: CASSEEERVSGRSYNEQFF. The CDR3 bases are TGTGCCAGCAGTGAGGAGGAACGGGTCTCCGGCCGCTCCTACAATGAGCAGTTCTTC. The rearrangement links TRBV6-1 to TRBJ2-1; D perhaps matches TRBD2 (5 bases). The germline gives CDR1 MNHNS, CDR2 SASEGT. There are 19 residues in the CDR3. V was pared by 3 bases and J by 0 bases, with 21 bases between.

The V gene is TRBV27, the J gene TRBJ2-1, with 11 bases identical to TRBD2. Germline V lookup: CDR1 MNHEY, CDR2 SMNVEV (reference sequence). V dropped 2 bases and J dropped 8; count of bases not matched to a gene: 14. The CDR3 is 18 amino acids. CDR3 DNA: TGTGCCAGCAGTTTAGGTCTAGCGGGAGGTGGCAGGCGTTATGAGCAGTTCTTC. Encoded protein: CASSLGLAGGGRRYEQFF.

The chain carries TRBV7-2 and TRBJ1-6; TRBD1 agrees at 8 bases. The CDR3 runs 15 residues. The germline V gene encodes CDR1 SGHTA and CDR2 FQGNSA. V shed 2 bases and J 8 bases; nucleotides not matched to a gene: 5. The CDR3 DNA sequence: TGTGCCAGCAGCTTAAACAGGGGGGGTTATTCACCCCTCCACTTT. It codes for CASSLNRGGYSPLHF.

The chain links TRBV12-3 or TRBV12-4 to TRBJ1-5; the D gene is possibly TRBD1 (6 bases). Trimming stripped 6 bases from V and 7 bases from J, with 13 bases between. The CDR3 runs to 13 residues. The CDR3 spells CASSDRRGQPQHF. The CDR3, as DNA: TGTGCCAGCAGCGACAGGCGAGGGCAGCCCCAGCATTTT.

The chain carries TRBV5-1 and TRBJ2-7, with D possibly being TRBD2 (6 bases). V was pared by 4 bases and J by 6 bases, with 14 bases between. This CDR3 is 13 amino acids long. CDR1 is SGHRS and CDR2 is YFSETQ in the germline V gene. In DNA form, the CDR3 reads TGCGCCAGCAGCGAAATGCTGGGGGGCGAGCAGTACTTC. This encodes CASSEMLGGEQYF.

The chain carries TRBV9 and TRBJ1-1; D not resolved. V dropped 0 bases and J dropped 3 bases, with 6 bases sitting between them. The germline gives CDR1 SGDLS, CDR2 YYNGEE. The CDR3 totals 13 residues. CDR3: CASSVEGYTEAFF. CDR3 in DNA: TGTGCCAGCAGCGTAGAGGGATACACTGAAGCTTTCTTT.

The chain joins TRBV11-2 to TRBJ1-1; weak D call: TRBD1 (5 bases). Germline CDR1 is SGHAT and CDR2 is FQNNGV. This CDR3 has 16 amino acids. Trimming shortened V by 2 bases and J by 5 bases, and 18 bases separated the two germline ends. CDR3 amino acids: CASSLNQGGRRTEAFF. The CDR3 coding sequence is TGTGCCAGCAGCTTAAACCAGGGAGGTAGAAGGACTGAAGCTTTCTTT.

The genes are TRBV9 and TRBJ1-1; D might be TRBD1 (6 bases). CDR1 SGDLS and CDR2 YYNGEE come from the germline V gene. V was trimmed by 1 base and J by 1 base, leaving 11 bases between them. This CDR3 is built from 15 residues. The CDR3 nucleotides are TGTGCCAGCAGCGTATCGGGGGCGCCGAACACTGAAGCTTTCTTT. Protein product: CASSVSGAPNTEAFF.

This clone was detected only once. This rearrangement joins TRBV6-5 to TRBJ2-1; TRBD2 matches at 9 bases. Germline V gene sequence: CDR1 MNHEY, CDR2 SVGAGI. The junction had 8 bases not matched to a gene; V was cut back by 8 bases and J by 9 bases. The CDR3 totals 13 residues. The CDR3 DNA sequence: TGTGCCAGCCGGGCGGGGGGGCCCCGTGAGCAGTTCTTC. Encoded protein: CASRAGGPREQFF.

V usage is TRBV5-6 and J usage is TRBJ1-2; D remains ambiguous. The CDR3 has 13 amino acids. Germline V gene sequence: CDR1 SGHDT, CDR2 YYEEEE. Between the trimmed V and J ends, which lost 5 bases and 7 bases, there was a span of 15 bases. CDR3 loop: CASRPLRSGGYTF. CDR3 sequence (DNA): TGTGCCAGCAGACCCCTCAGGAGTGGTGGCTACACCTTC.

The V call is TRBV9, the J call TRBJ1-1; a possible D gene is TRBD1 (5 bases). V was cut by 0 bases and J by 3 bases, with 18 bases left in between. This CDR3 has 17 residues. The germline CDR1 and CDR2 sequences are SGDLS and YYNGEE. CDR3: CASSVEGAPQGDTEAFF. The CDR3 coding sequence is TGTGCCAGCAGCGTAGAAGGGGCCCCCCAAGGGGACACTGAAGCTTTCTTT.

As regards this clone: Additional DNA sequences in this sample encode the identical CDR3. This CDR3 is CASSLGWGRETQYF. For the CDR3, the DNA is TGTGCCAGCAGCTTAGGATGGGGGAGGGAGACCCAGTACTTC. V gene TRBV7-2 combines with J gene TRBJ2-5, with TRBD2 as a possible D gene (6 bases). Trimming stripped 1 base from V and 5 bases from J, with 11 bases between. The CDR3 is made up of 14 amino acids. In germline, CDR1 is SGHTA, CDR2 FQGNSA.